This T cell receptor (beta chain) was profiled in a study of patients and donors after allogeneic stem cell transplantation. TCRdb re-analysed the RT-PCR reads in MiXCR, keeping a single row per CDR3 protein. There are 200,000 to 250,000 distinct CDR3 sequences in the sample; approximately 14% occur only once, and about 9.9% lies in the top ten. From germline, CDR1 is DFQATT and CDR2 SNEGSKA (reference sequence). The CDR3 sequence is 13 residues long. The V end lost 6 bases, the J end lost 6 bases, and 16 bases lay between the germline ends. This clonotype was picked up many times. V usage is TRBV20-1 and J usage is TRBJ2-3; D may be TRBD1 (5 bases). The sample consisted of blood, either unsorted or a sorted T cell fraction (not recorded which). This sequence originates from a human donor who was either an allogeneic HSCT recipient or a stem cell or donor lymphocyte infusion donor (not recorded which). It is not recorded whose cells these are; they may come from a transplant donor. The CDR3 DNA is TGCAGTGCAGAGAAGCAGGGAAAGGATACGCAGTATTTT. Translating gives CSAEKQGKDTQYF.